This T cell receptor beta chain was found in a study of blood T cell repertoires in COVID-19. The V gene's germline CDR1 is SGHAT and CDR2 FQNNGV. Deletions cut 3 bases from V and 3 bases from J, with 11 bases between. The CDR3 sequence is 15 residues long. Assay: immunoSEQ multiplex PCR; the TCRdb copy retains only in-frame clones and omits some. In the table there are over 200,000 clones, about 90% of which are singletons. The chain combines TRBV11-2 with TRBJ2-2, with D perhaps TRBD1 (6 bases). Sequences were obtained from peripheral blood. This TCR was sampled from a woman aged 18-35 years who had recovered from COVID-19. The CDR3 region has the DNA TGTGCCAGCAGCTTGGGGACAATCGACACCGGGGAGCTGTTTTTT. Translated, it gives CASSLGTIDTGELFF.